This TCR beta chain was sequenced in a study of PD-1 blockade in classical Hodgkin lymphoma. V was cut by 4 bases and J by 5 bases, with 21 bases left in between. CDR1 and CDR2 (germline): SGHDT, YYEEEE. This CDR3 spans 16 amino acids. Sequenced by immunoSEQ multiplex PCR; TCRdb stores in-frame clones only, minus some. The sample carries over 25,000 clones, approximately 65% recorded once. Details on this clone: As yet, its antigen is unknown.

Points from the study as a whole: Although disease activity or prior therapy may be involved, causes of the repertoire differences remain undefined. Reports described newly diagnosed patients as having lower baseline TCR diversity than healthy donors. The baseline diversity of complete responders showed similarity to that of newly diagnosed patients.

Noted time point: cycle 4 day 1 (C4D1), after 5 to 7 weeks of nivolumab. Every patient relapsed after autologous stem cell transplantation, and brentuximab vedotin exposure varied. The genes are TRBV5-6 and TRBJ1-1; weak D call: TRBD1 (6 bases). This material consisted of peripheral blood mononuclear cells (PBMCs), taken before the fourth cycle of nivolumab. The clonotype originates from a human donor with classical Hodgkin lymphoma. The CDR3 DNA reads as TGTGCCAGCAGCCCTGTTGGCAGTTCAGGGGAAACTGAAGCTTTCTTT. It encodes CASSPVGSSGETEAFF.